The rows below give T cell receptor beta chains drawn from one sample of a study of T-cell reconstitution after alpha-beta-depleted transplantation in children. TCRdb used MiXCR to reprocess the PCR reads, holding one entry per CDR3 protein. The sample contains around 94,000 distinct CDR3 sequences, 6% to 9% of which appear only once. The sequencing here drew on PBMCs, taken before TCRalphabeta/CD19-depleted stem cell transplant. The receptors originated from a boy younger than 10 with acute lymphoblastic leukemia, due to receive a stem cell transplant. Each CDR3 is given with its conserved first and last residue. Each record gives: V gene, clone size, J gene, D gene, CDR3 protein, CDR3 DNA. D genes are given only for firm matches. Clone size is given for some rows only: seen once, a few or many times, or a class if the clone is expanded.

TRBV3-1	few	TRBJ2-7	.	CASSQDRVYEQYF	TGTGCCAGCAGCCAAGACCGAGTCTACGAGCAGTACTTC
TRBV2	.	TRBJ1-3	.	CASSRQQANSGNTIYF	TGTGCCAGCAGTAGACAACAAGCTAACTCTGGAAACACCATATATTTT
TRBV28	.	TRBJ2-7	.	CASQGGGYEQYF	TGTGCCAGCCAGGGGGGGGGCTACGAGCAGTACTTC
TRBV20-1	many	TRBJ1-1	TRBD1	CSARYDRDTEAFF	TGCAGTGCTAGATACGACAGGGACACTGAAGCTTTCTTT
TRBV18	many	TRBJ2-1	.	CASSPPSGEPSYNEQFF	TGTGCCAGCTCACCACCGTCAGGGGAGCCCTCCTACAATGAGCAGTTCTTC
TRBV2	many	TRBJ2-7	.	CASLGLLTSYEQYF	TGTGCCAGCTTGGGGCTCCTCACCTCCTACGAGCAGTACTTC
TRBV20-1	few	TRBJ1-5	.	CSASAGNSNQPQHF	TGCAGTGCTAGTGCGGGGAATAGCAATCAGCCCCAGCATTTT
TRBV10-2	few	TRBJ2-3	.	CASSESVRAASTDTQYF	TGCGCCAGCAGTGAGTCGGTCAGGGCGGCTAGCACAGATACGCAGTATTTT
TRBV7-9	many	TRBJ2-4	TRBD1	CASSSIGQGQNIQYF	TGTGCCAGCAGCTCTATAGGACAGGGACAAAACATTCAGTACTTC
TRBV7-8	few	TRBJ2-7	.	CASSLSAQYEQYF	TGTGCCAGCAGCTTAAGTGCCCAGTACGAGCAGTACTTC
TRBV20-1	few	TRBJ1-2	TRBD1	CSGGQGVGGYTF	TGCAGTGGGGGACAGGGGGTTGGTGGCTACACCTTC
TRBV29-1	many	TRBJ2-7	TRBD1	CSVELPADRTYEQYF	TGCAGCGTTGAACTCCCAGCGGACAGGACCTACGAGCAGTACTTC
TRBV28	many	TRBJ2-3	TRBD1	CASSSPGQGTDTQYF	TGTGCCAGCAGCTCGCCGGGACAGGGCACAGATACGCAGTATTTT
TRBV20-1	.	TRBJ2-5	TRBD2	CSAPGLAGGPKTQYF	TGCAGTGCTCCTGGACTAGCGGGGGGGCCGAAGACCCAGTACTTC
TRBV4-3	many	TRBJ1-1	.	CASSRPGEAFF	TGCGCCAGCAGCCGACCAGGGGAGGCTTTCTTT
TRBV5-1	.	TRBJ1-2	TRBD1	CASSLGQGIWNYGYTF	TGCGCCAGCAGCTTGGGACAGGGGATTTGGAACTATGGCTACACCTTC
TRBV5-1	few	TRBJ2-5	.	CASSPGTVQETQYF	TGCGCCAGCAGCCCCGGGACGGTACAAGAGACCCAGTACTTC
TRBV7-9	.	TRBJ1-4	.	CASSLTAPNEKLFF	TGTGCCAGCAGCCTGACAGCCCCTAATGAAAAACTGTTTTTT
TRBV6-5	many	TRBJ1-4	TRBD1	CASSYSDRVYEKLFF	TGTGCCAGCAGTTACTCGGACAGGGTTTATGAAAAACTGTTTTTT
TRBV9	.	TRBJ2-5	.	CASSVSQEEETQYF	TGTGCCAGCAGCGTCTCCCAGGAAGAAGAGACCCAGTACTTC
TRBV5-6	.	TRBJ1-3	.	CASGSQRASGNTIYF	TGTGCCAGCGGATCACAGAGGGCCTCTGGAAACACCATATATTTT
TRBV7-2	many	TRBJ2-7	TRBD2	CASSLGGGPYQEQYF	TGTGCCAGCAGCTTAGGCGGGGGGCCCTACCAAGAGCAGTACTTC
TRBV9	many	TRBJ2-3	TRBD2	CASSEGTTRTQYF	TGTGCCAGCAGCGAGGGGACTACGCGAACGCAGTATTTT
TRBV5-1	.	TRBJ2-3	TRBD2	CASGLAGGRTDTQYF	TGCGCCAGCGGACTAGCGGGGGGCCGCACAGATACGCAGTATTTT
TRBV7-2	many	TRBJ2-5	TRBD2	CASGGGETQYF	TGTGCCAGCGGCGGGGGAGAGACCCAGTACTTC
TRBV6-5	.	TRBJ1-2	.	CASSMDSHYGYTF	TGTGCCAGCAGCATGGACAGTCACTATGGCTACACCTTC
TRBV10-3	few	TRBJ2-5	.	CAIKGGEETQYF	TGTGCCATTAAAGGTGGTGAAGAGACCCAGTACTTC
TRBV29-1	many	TRBJ2-5	TRBD1	CSGQGAWTQYF	TGCAGCGGACAGGGGGCATGGACCCAGTACTTC
TRBV7-3	few	TRBJ2-5	.	CASSLTSHGGGRETQYF	TGTGCCAGCAGCTTAACGTCGCACGGGGGTGGGAGGGAGACCCAGTACTTC
TRBV20-1	few	TRBJ1-1	.	CSARDRAGAGTEAFF	TGCAGTGCTAGAGATAGGGCAGGGGCTGGCACTGAAGCTTTCTTT
TRBV3-1	.	TRBJ1-4	.	CASSQDRILFF	TGTGCCAGCAGCCAAGACAGGATACTGTTTTTT
TRBV6-1	.	TRBJ2-3	TRBD2	CASNKLAGETDTQYF	TGTGCCAGCAACAAACTAGCGGGGGAGACAGATACGCAGTATTTT
TRBV3-1	many	TRBJ2-1	.	CASSQEGDNYNEQFF	TGTGCCAGCAGCCAAGAAGGGGACAACTACAATGAGCAGTTCTTC
TRBV29-1	many	TRBJ1-2	.	CSVGRNYGYTF	TGCAGCGTAGGACGGAACTATGGCTACACCTTC
TRBV12-3/TRBV12-4	few	TRBJ2-4	.	CASSLVVLAKNIQYF	TGTGCCAGCAGTCTCGTGGTCCTAGCCAAAAACATTCAGTACTTC
TRBV28	.	TRBJ2-1	.	CASSLTHNEQFF	TGTGCCAGCAGTTTAACCCACAATGAGCAGTTCTTC
TRBV20-1	many	TRBJ1-2	TRBD1	CSARPPGQEIYGYTF	TGCAGTGCTAGACCGCCGGGACAGGAGATCTATGGCTACACCTTC
TRBV14	many	TRBJ2-1	TRBD1	CASRPRQGEGEQFF	TGTGCCAGCAGACCACGACAGGGAGAGGGGGAGCAGTTCTTC
TRBV6-2/TRBV6-3	few	TRBJ2-1	.	CASSSQGGSYNEQFF	TGTGCCAGCAGTTCCCAGGGGGGATCCTACAATGAGCAGTTCTTC
TRBV11-2	few	TRBJ1-2	.	CASSLGSAANYGYTF	TGTGCCAGCAGCTTAGGATCCGCAGCTAACTATGGCTACACCTTC
TRBV7-2	many	TRBJ2-1	.	CASSFGARAYNEQFF	TGTGCCAGCAGCTTCGGGGCCAGGGCCTACAATGAGCAGTTCTTC
TRBV9	few	TRBJ1-6	.	CASSVEGSRNSPLHF	TGTGCCAGCAGCGTAGAGGGCAGCCGAAATTCACCCCTCCACTTT
TRBV6-1	few	TRBJ2-1	.	CASSEVWASDEQFF	TGTGCCAGCAGTGAAGTTTGGGCCAGCGATGAGCAGTTCTTC
TRBV20-1	.	TRBJ1-5	.	CSVGAGRGNNQPQHF	TGCAGTGTTGGGGCAGGGAGGGGTAACAATCAGCCCCAGCATTTT
TRBV12-3/TRBV12-4	few	TRBJ1-3	.	CASSFGTKAIYF	TGTGCCAGCAGTTTCGGGACCAAGGCCATATATTTT
TRBV10-3	.	TRBJ1-2	.	CAITWTAWGGYTF	TGTGCCATCACCTGGACGGCGTGGGGGGGCTACACCTTC
TRBV10-3	few	TRBJ2-3	TRBD2	CAIAYRGGSDTQYF	TGTGCCATCGCTTACCGGGGGGGCTCAGATACGCAGTATTTT
TRBV5-1	many	TRBJ1-5	.	CASSLGSGNQPQHF	TGCGCCAGCAGCTTGGGCAGTGGCAATCAGCCCCAGCATTTT
TRBV15	many	TRBJ2-6	TRBD2	CATSRGEGSGANVLTF	TGTGCCACCAGCAGAGGGGAGGGGTCTGGGGCCAACGTCCTGACTTTC